This TCR beta chain was obtained from a study of cytomegalovirus exposure and HLA in healthy donors. The study's findings and limits: TCR beta chain V- and J-gene trimming was linked, in a later analysis, to a missense variant in DCLRE1C. More clonal expansion characterized HLA-associated TCR beta chains than equally common others in a later analysis. The authors listed approximately 150 TCR beta chains as cytomegalovirus-associated.

This clone was detected only a few times. The antigen is not known. This cohort consisted of healthy bone marrow donors. A multiplex PCR was run with 60 Vbeta primers and 13 Jbeta primers. Repertoires were generated with immunoSEQ multiplex PCR, while TCRdb's copy carries only in-frame clones and drops some. Of about 160,000 clones listed, about three quarters were seen once; the top ten hold under 3.5%. The TCR comes from a woman in her 30s in good health and CMV-seronegative. Sequencing was done on a sample of PBMCs.

CDR3 DNA: TGTGCCAGCAGTCCGAAAGCCCTAGCGGCTATAGTCACAGATACGCAGTATTTT. This gives the protein CASSPKALAAIVTDTQYF. The genes are TRBV27 and TRBJ2-3, with 7 bases matching TRBD2. V was clipped by 5 bases and J by 2 bases; unmatched bases: 16. CDR1 and CDR2 from the germline V gene are MNHEY and SMNVEV (reference sequence). The CDR3 is 18 residues long.